The clone carrying this TCR beta chain came up once. This sample is part of a study of control samples from healthy donors and cancer patients. From germline, CDR1 is KGHSH and CDR2 LQKENI. This CDR3 comprises 17 residues. Trimming at V came to 3 bases and at J to 5 bases, leaving 14 bases not matched to a gene. The data were produced by immunoSEQ multiplex PCR, yet TCRdb's version contains in-frame clones alone and is incomplete. In the table there are 130,000 or so clones, more than 80% of which are singletons. The TCR was taken from a man in his forties in good health. The sample taken for sequencing was blood. This chain uses TRBV18 with TRBJ2-3, with 7 bases that match TRBD2. This CDR3 reads CASSPPRWGGDGDTQYF. Written as DNA, the CDR3 is TGTGCCAGCTCACCCCCGAGGTGGGGGGGTGACGGAGATACGCAGTATTTT.